This T cell receptor (beta chain) is drawn from a study of shared clonotypes between healthy human individuals. Method: immunoSEQ multiplex PCR; TCRdb's copy keeps in-frame clones and lacks some. The sample has approximately 510,000 clones, less than 85% seen once. The CDR3 sequence is 15 residues long. CDR1 and CDR2 from the germline V gene are MNHNS and SASEGT. V was pared by 4 bases and J by 6 bases, with 8 bases of the junction left unmatched. The chain uses TRBV6-1 and TRBJ2-1, with 8 bases that match TRBD2. Sample: PBMCs. The source of this sequence is a woman aged 40 to 50 in good health. Some clones in this sample may be carry-over from other donors' samples. CDR3 residues: CASSAQAGESNEQFF. The CDR3 nucleotides read TGTGCCAGCAGTGCCCAAGCGGGAGAGTCCAATGAGCAGTTCTTC.